This T cell receptor beta chain was profiled in a study of T cell responses to AZD1222 COVID-19 vaccine. Study-level results: Regions 160-218 and 743-854 dominated among vaccine-associated CD4 TCRs spanning spike.

Sequencing was performed with immunoSEQ multiplex PCR; in TCRdb, only in-frame clones are kept and a portion is missing. The data contain 100,000 or so clones, about nine tenths of them singletons. As concerns this clone: The antigen is undetermined.

Specimen: peripheral blood, collected on day 0 of AZD1222 vaccination. The clonotype originates from an adult in good health.

CDR3 in DNA: TGTGCCAGCAGCTCTAGCGGTCGATGGTACGAGCAGTACTTC. Translating it yields CASSSSGRWYEQYF. The chain is built from TRBV7-9 and TRBJ2-7, with 7 positions matching TRBD2. The CDR3 is made up of 14 amino acids. In germline, CDR1 is SEHNR, CDR2 FQNEAQ (reference sequence). Trimming removed 4 bases from V and 4 bases from J; junction bases left unmatched: 7.